This T cell receptor (beta chain) was captured by sequencing in a study of control samples from healthy donors and cancer patients. Some clones are missing from TCRdb's copy, which holds only in-frame ones; the method was immunoSEQ multiplex PCR. The sample records some 130,000 clones, 80% to 95% being singletons. The source of this sequence is a man younger than 30 in good health. The sequencing sample was made of blood.

The CDR3 is CASKTGGGNTEAFF. The CDR3 coding sequence is TGTGCCAGCAAGACGGGAGGGGGAAACACTGAAGCTTTCTTT. This rearrangement joins TRBV2 to TRBJ1-1, with D possibly matching TRBD1 (6 bases). Trimming removed 7 bases from V and 2 bases from J, with 14 bases in between. The CDR3 length is 14 residues. The V gene's germline CDR1 is SNHLY and CDR2 FYNNEI.